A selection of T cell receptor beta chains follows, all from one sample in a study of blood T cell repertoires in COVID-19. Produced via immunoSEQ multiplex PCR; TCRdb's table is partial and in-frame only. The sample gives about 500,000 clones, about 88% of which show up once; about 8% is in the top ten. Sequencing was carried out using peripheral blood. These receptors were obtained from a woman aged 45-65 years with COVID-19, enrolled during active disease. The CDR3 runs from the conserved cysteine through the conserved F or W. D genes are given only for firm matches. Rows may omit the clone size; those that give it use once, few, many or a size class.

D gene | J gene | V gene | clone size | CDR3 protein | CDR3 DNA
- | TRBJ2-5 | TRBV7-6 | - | CASSLGTAYQETQYF | TGTGCCAGCAGCTTAGGGACAGCGTATCAAGAGACCCAGTACTTC
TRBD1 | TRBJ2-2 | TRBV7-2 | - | CASRQGVAGELFF | TGTGCCAGCAGACAGGGGGTCGCCGGGGAGCTGTTTTTT
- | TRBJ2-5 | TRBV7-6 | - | CASSLSLAETQYF | TGTGCCAGCAGCTTAAGCCTAGCAGAGACCCAGTACTTC
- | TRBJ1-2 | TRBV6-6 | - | CASTTGTYGYTF | TGTGCCAGCACTACAGGGACCTATGGCTACACCTTC
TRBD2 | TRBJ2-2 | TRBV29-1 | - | CSVERAAGGPNTGELFF | TGCAGCGTTGAAAGGGCGGCGGGGGGCCCGAACACCGGGGAGCTGTTTTTT
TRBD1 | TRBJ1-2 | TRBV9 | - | CASSRRGDRASNYGYTF | TGTGCCAGCTCCCGAAGGGGGGACAGGGCCTCTAACTATGGCTACACCTTC
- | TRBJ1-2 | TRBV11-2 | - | CASSPQRAYGYTF | TGTGCCAGCAGCCCGCAGAGGGCCTATGGCTACACCTTC
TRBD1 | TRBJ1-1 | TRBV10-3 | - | CATQDRGLGNTEAFF | TGTGCCACCCAAGACAGGGGGCTTGGGAACACTGAAGCTTTCTTT
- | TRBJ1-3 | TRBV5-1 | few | CASSATGTGSGNTIYF | TGCGCCAGCAGCGCGACAGGTACTGGGAGTGGAAACACCATATATTTT
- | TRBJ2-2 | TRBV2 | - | CASSARTGETGELFF | TGTGCCAGCAGCGCCCGCACGGGGGAAACCGGGGAGCTGTTTTTT
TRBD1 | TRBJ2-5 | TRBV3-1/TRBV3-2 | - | CASSRTAPRQGIQETQYF | TGTGCCAGCAGCCGTACGGCCCCGAGACAGGGGATTCAAGAGACCCAGTACTTC
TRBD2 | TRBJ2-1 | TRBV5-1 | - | CASSLGLAGNNEQFF | TGCGCCAGCAGCTTGGGACTAGCGGGAAACAATGAGCAGTTCTTC
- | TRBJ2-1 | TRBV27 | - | CASRYDRSSYNEQFF | TGTGCCAGCAGATATGACAGGAGCTCCTACAATGAGCAGTTCTTC
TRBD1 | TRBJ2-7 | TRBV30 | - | CAWSSDRAIINSNSIQIYEQYF | TGTGCCTGGAGTTCGGACAGGGCGATTATCAACTCCAATTCAATACAGATCTACGAGCAGTACTTC
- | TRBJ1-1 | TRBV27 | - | CASSVQGRNTEAFF | TGTGCCAGCAGTGTACAGGGTAGGAACACTGAAGCTTTCTTT
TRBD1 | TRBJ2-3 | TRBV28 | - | CASSLPGQLTDTQYF | TGTGCCAGCAGTCTCCCGGGACAGCTCACAGATACGCAGTATTTT
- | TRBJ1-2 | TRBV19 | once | CASSRPGGYTF | TGTGCCAGTAGCCGCCCAGGGGGCTACACCTTC
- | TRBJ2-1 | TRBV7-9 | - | CASSAPGNVYNEQFF | TGTGCCAGCAGCGCACCAGGGAATGTCTACAATGAGCAGTTCTTC
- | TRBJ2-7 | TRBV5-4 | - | CASSTKTGEEQYF | TGTGCCAGCAGCACCAAGACCGGGGAGGAGCAGTACTTC
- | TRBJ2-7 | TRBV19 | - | CASGLGRSYEQYF | TGTGCCAGTGGATTGGGGAGGAGCTACGAGCAGTACTTC
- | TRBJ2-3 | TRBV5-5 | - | CASSLTDTQYF | TGTGCCAGCAGCCTCACAGATACGCAGTATTTT
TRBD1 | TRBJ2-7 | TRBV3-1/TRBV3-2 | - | CASLGTVPYEQYF | TGTGCCAGCCTGGGGACAGTCCCCTACGAGCAGTACTTC